This T cell receptor (beta chain) emerged from a study of human T cells and chemical hapten exposure. Study at large: Patients having alopecia areata, totalis or universalis were mostly female.

At least ten counts were recorded for this clonotype. There are 14 residues in the CDR3. The V end was cut by 4 bases, the J end by 1 base, with 9 bases between. Germline V gene data show CDR1 as SGHRS and CDR2 as YFSETQ. Individual cDNA molecules received unique molecular identifiers in the library. Original analysis: Sample-level TCR yields exhibited a median of 95,638, with a range of roughly 23,224 to 700,000. TCRdb passed the RACE reads through MiXCR, listing each CDR3 protein once. The V and J calls were not made by the authors but by TCRdb's processing. The sample includes about 98,000 distinct CDR3 sequences, 10% to 11% of them seen just once. Time point here: pre-sensitization, week 0. The treatment here: therapeutic diphenylcyclopropenone sensitization with weekly scalp DPC. Alopecia patients, 18 to 70 years old and DPC-suitable, served as donors.

The rearrangement uses TRBV5-1 and TRBJ2-1; weak D call: TRBD1 (6 bases). The input for sequencing was whole blood, taken in connection with sensitization to the hapten diphenylcyclopropenone (DPC). This TCR was sampled from a woman aged 55-70 years with alopecia areata. Some clones in this sample may be carry-over from other donors' samples. Written as DNA, the CDR3 is TGCGCCAGCAGCCAAGGGGGTTCCTACAATGAGCAGTTCTTC. Residues: CASSQGGSYNEQFF.